This T cell receptor (beta chain) was retrieved from a study of pediatric ulcerative colitis. Assay used: immunoSEQ multiplex PCR; TCRdb lists only in-frame clones, some missing. The sample has about 60,000 clones, around 86% seen once. Colonoscopy and blood draw happened at the same time. Findings and caveats of the study: Ulcerative colitis patients shared more blood-rectal clones than controls. Rectal repertoires separated controls, mild-moderate and acute severe colitis.

Worth noting for this clone: Its matching antigen is unknown.

CDR3 length equals 15 residues. Trimming removed 1 base at V and 2 bases at J, with 9 bases between. CDR1 SGHTA and CDR2 FQGTGA come from the germline V gene. The receptor comes from a boy younger than 18 who was a control in a study of pediatric ulcerative colitis. This chain joins TRBV7-3 and TRBJ1-3; maybe TRBD1 (6 bases). Sequencing was carried out using blood. Written as DNA, the CDR3 is TGTGCCAGCAGCTTAAGTGCAGGGGCTGGAAACACCATATATTTT. Its translation: CASSLSAGAGNTIYF.